The 32 T cell receptor beta chains given below trace back to one sample, sequenced in a study of technical replicates of blood from a few donors. Method: immunoSEQ multiplex PCR; TCRdb's copy keeps in-frame clones and lacks some. This sample has about 59,000 clones, with roughly 97% found just once. Sample: T cells isolated from PBMCs. Source of these receptors: a human donor in good health.

The chain links TRBV5-1 to TRBJ1-1, with 8 bases that match TRBD1. The CDR3 runs to 15 residues. Looked up from germline, CDR1 is SGHRS and CDR2 is YFSETQ. The V gene end was trimmed by 6 bases and the J gene end by 0 bases; junction bases not matched to a gene: 7. CDR3 amino acids: CASTRDRRMNTEAFF. CDR3 nucleotides: TGCGCCAGCACCCGGGACAGGCGAATGAACACTGAAGCTTTCTTT.

The count of this clone is one. The V and J genes are TRBV6-5 and TRBJ1-2; D is perhaps TRBD1 (5 bases). The CDR3 has 14 residues. The germline V gene encodes CDR1 MNHEY and CDR2 SVGAGI. V lost 5 bases, J lost 0 bases, and 10 bases lay in between. The CDR3 loop is CASSRQHPNYGYTF. The CDR3, as DNA: TGTGCCAGCAGTAGACAGCACCCTAACTATGGCTACACCTTC.

In its sample, this clone was seen once. CDR3 residues: CASRTGQVSNQPQHF. In DNA, the CDR3 is TGTGCCAGCAGGACCGGACAGGTTAGCAATCAGCCCCAGCATTTT. This chain links TRBV28 with TRBJ1-5, with 7 nucleotides matching TRBD1. CDR1 and CDR2 from the germline V gene are MDHEN and SYDVKM. V dropped 6 bases and J dropped 0; count of bases not matched to a gene: 5. The CDR3 has 15 amino acids.

This rearrangement joins TRBV4-2 to TRBJ2-2, with 10 bases fitting TRBD2. Germline loops: CDR1 LGHNA, CDR2 YNFKEQ. The V and J ends lost 0 bases and 4 bases, in that order; junction bases with no gene match: 11. The CDR3 has 19 residues. The DNA for the CDR3 is TGTGCCAGCAGCCAAGAACAGCGGGGGGGCCTGGGGGCCACCGGGGAGCTGTTTTTT. Its protein product is CASSQEQRGGLGATGELFF.

The rearrangement links TRBV11-2 to TRBJ2-6; D perhaps matches TRBD1 (5 bases). This CDR3 has 15 amino acids. Germline V gene sequence: CDR1 SGHAT, CDR2 FQNNGV. The V and J ends lost 6 bases and 2 bases respectively, with 11 bases between them. In DNA form, the CDR3 reads TGTGCCAGCAGGAGTTACAGGACTGGGGCCAACGTCCTGACTTTC. Its translation is CASRSYRTGANVLTF.

Here the CDR3 reads CAIKQGFYGYTF. The CDR3 DNA follows: TGTGCCATAAAACAGGGGTTCTATGGCTACACCTTC. V gene TRBV7-2 combines with J gene TRBJ1-2, with TRBD1 matching over 7 bases. The germline V gene encodes CDR1 SGHTA and CDR2 FQGNSA. J lost 4 bases, V lost 10 bases, and 6 bases had no gene match. The CDR3 runs to 12 residues.

The genes are TRBV11-2 and TRBJ1-1; 7 bases line up with TRBD1. Trimming removed 5 bases from V and 6 bases from J; junction bases left unmatched: 12. The CDR3 covers 15 residues. CDR1 SGHAT and CDR2 FQNNGV come from the germline V gene. The chain's CDR3 is CASSPKGSRGAEAFF. CDR3 sequence (DNA): TGTGCCAGCAGCCCAAAAGGTAGCAGGGGGGCTGAAGCTTTCTTT.

The chain has TRBV4-1 and TRBJ1-2, with TRBD1 matching over 7 bases. In germline, CDR1 is MGHRA, CDR2 YSYEKL. CDR3 size: 15 residues. The junction had 6 bases not matched to a gene; V was cut back by 1 base and J by 4 bases. CDR3 in DNA: TGCGCCAGCAGCCAAGTATTAGGACAGGCCTATGGCTACACCTTC. As protein: CASSQVLGQAYGYTF.

This chain links TRBV7-6 with TRBJ2-7, with TRBD1 as a possible D gene (6 bases). This CDR3 comprises 17 residues. Trimming took 2 bases from V and 5 from J, leaving 22 bases between them. Per the germline V gene, CDR1 is SGHVS and CDR2 is FNYEAQ. The CDR3: CASSLSPARDTRHEQYF. CDR3 nucleotides: TGTGCCAGCAGCTTAAGCCCCGCAAGGGACACTCGTCACGAGCAGTACTTC.

The V and J genes are TRBV27 and TRBJ2-3; TRBD2 agrees at 13 bases. V shed 6 bases, J shed 2 bases, and the junction held 26 bases outside the gene matches. The CDR3 runs to 23 residues. The germline V gene encodes CDR1 MNHEY and CDR2 SMNVEV (reference sequence). The CDR3 DNA follows: TGTGCCAGCAGGCCTCTTACAGTTCCGGGACTAGCGGGATGGGGCTTTCTCACAGATACGCAGTATTTT. Translated: CASRPLTVPGLAGWGFLTDTQYF.

The chain combines TRBV6-5 with TRBJ1-6, with D hard to call. Per the germline V gene, CDR1 is MNHEY and CDR2 is SVGAGI. V was pared by 4 bases and J by 10 bases, with 8 bases between. This CDR3 is built from 12 residues. CDR3 amino acids: CASSSPRSPLHF. The CDR3, as DNA: TGTGCCAGCAGTTCCCCGAGGTCACCCCTCCACTTT.

The gene calls are TRBV11-2 and TRBJ2-7; maybe TRBD1 (7 bases). Trimming shortened V by 4 bases and J by 5 bases, and 15 bases separated the two germline ends. This CDR3 is 14 amino acids long. Germline V gene data show CDR1 as SGHAT and CDR2 as FQNNGV. The CDR3 region has the DNA TGTGCCAGCAGCTCAGTGACAGGGAGGAACGAGCAGTACTTC. It codes for CASSSVTGRNEQYF.

The CDR3 loop reads CASSLLGAQDTQYF. Here the CDR3 DNA reads TGTGCCAGCAGTTTATTGGGCGCACAAGATACGCAGTATTTT. The chain combines TRBV27 with TRBJ2-3; D is uncertain. This CDR3 contains 14 residues. Germline V gives CDR1 MNHEY, CDR2 SMNVEV (reference sequence). Trimming cost V 1 base and J 5 bases, with 10 bases left between them.

The chain recombines TRBV7-9 with TRBJ1-1; possibly TRBD1 for D (5 bases). Germline V CDR1 and CDR2: SEHNR, FQNEAQ (reference sequence). The CDR3 extends over 15 amino acids. Deletions cut 5 bases from V and 1 base from J, with 14 bases between. The CDR3 nucleotides read TGTGCCAGCAGCCCTGCCCTAGACAGGAACACTGAAGCTTTCTTT. This encodes CASSPALDRNTEAFF. Complete variable domain (other parts from reference TRBV7-9 and TRBJ1-1): DTGVSQNPRHKITKRGQNVTFRCDPISEHNRLYWYRQTLGQGPEFLTYFQNEAQLEKSRLLSDRFSAERPKGSFSTLEIQRTEQGDSAMYLCASSPALDRNTEAFFGQGTRLTVV.

This chain uses TRBV19 with TRBJ2-7; D unresolved. CDR1 LNHDA and CDR2 SQIVND come from the germline V gene (reference sequence). V was pared by 1 base and J by 3 bases, with 10 bases between. The CDR3 totals 14 residues. The CDR3 DNA reads as TGTGCCAGTAGTATAGGGGCAGGTCTCTACGAGCAGTACTTC. It is translated as CASSIGAGLYEQYF. Combining the CDR3 with reference TRBV19 and TRBJ2-7 gives the whole variable domain DGGITQSPKYLFRKEGQNVTLSCEQNLNHDAMYWYRQDPGQGLRLIYYSQIVNDFQKGDIAEGYSVSREKKESFPLTVTSAQKNPTAFYLCASSIGAGLYEQYFGPGTRLTVT.

In this sample, this clone turned up a few times. The chain recombines TRBV10-1 with TRBJ2-7; TRBD2 matches at 15 bases. This CDR3 spans 17 amino acids. V was clipped by 6 bases and J by 5 bases; unmatched bases: 11. Germline values: CDR1 WNHNN, CDR2 SYGVQD (reference sequence). CDR3 nucleotides: TGCGCCAGCAGCGTTGGGACTAGCGGGAGGTTGGCCGACGAGCAGTACTTC. It specifies CASSVGTSGRLADEQYF.

This clone was observed a handful of times. CDR3 DNA sequence: TGTGCCATCAGTGAGTCCCCGGGACAGAGCAATCAGCCCCAGCATTTT. Translation: CAISESPGQSNQPQHF. The genes are TRBV10-3 and TRBJ1-5, with 7 bases that match TRBD1. V shed 0 bases and J 1 base; nucleotides not matched to a gene: 3. The CDR3 runs to 16 residues. Germline V CDR1 and CDR2: ENHRY, SYGVKD.

V gene TRBV6-1 combines with J gene TRBJ2-7; D is undetermined. Trimming stripped 2 bases from V and 4 bases from J, with 6 bases between. The germline V gene encodes CDR1 MNHNS and CDR2 SASEGT. There are 12 residues in the CDR3. CDR3 nucleotides: TGTGCCAGCAGTGAAAGGAGATACGAGCAGTACTTC. Its protein is CASSERRYEQYF.

This clone was observed a single time. The chain recombines TRBV18 with TRBJ1-5; perhaps TRBD1 as D (5 bases). This CDR3 comprises 16 residues. The V gene lost 6 bases and the J gene lost 2 bases, with 17 bases spanning the gap. The V gene's germline CDR1 is KGHSH and CDR2 LQKENI. The CDR3 region has the DNA TGTGCCAGCTCTCAAGGGGTAGGGTCGGGCAATCAGCCCCAGCATTTT. It encodes CASSQGVGSGNQPQHF.

The CDR3 sequence: CASSLRGSGAYNEQFF. CDR3 bases: TGTGCCAGCAGCTTAAGAGGATCGGGTGCCTACAATGAGCAGTTCTTC. The chain employs TRBV11-2 and TRBJ2-1, with D uncertain. From germline, CDR1 is SGHAT and CDR2 FQNNGV. Trimming took 2 bases from V and 2 from J, leaving 13 bases between them. The CDR3 totals 16 residues.

In nucleotides, the CDR3 is TGCGCCAGCAGCCTACTAGCGGGAGCTGACTCCTACAATGAGCAGTTCTTC. It codes for CASSLLAGADSYNEQFF. The chain links TRBV4-1 to TRBJ2-1; 11 nucleotides line up with TRBD2. This CDR3 comprises 17 residues. The trim removed 4 bases at V and 0 bases at J, leaving 5 bases unmatched. Germline V gives CDR1 MGHRA, CDR2 YSYEKL.

CDR3 nucleotide sequence: TGTGCCAGCACCCGACAGGGGGCGCGGACCGGGGAGCTGTTTTTT. Translation gives CASTRQGARTGELFF. The chain couples TRBV6-5 to TRBJ2-2; 10 nucleotides align to TRBD1. Unmatched junction bases numbered 7, after V lost 7 bases and J lost 5 bases. This CDR3 contains 15 residues. Germline CDR1 and CDR2: MNHEY and SVGAGI.

The chain combines TRBV2 with TRBJ1-2, with D possibly matching TRBD1 (5 bases). The CDR3 covers 16 residues. Trimming shortened V by 2 bases and J by 5 bases, and 18 bases separated the two germline ends. In germline, CDR1 is SNHLY, CDR2 FYNNEI. CDR3 protein: CASSEWGSAGGYGYTF. The CDR3 DNA reads as TGTGCCAGCAGTGAATGGGGCTCAGCAGGAGGGTATGGCTACACCTTC. Variable domain in full (rest from reference TRBV2 and TRBJ1-2): EPEVTQTPSHQVTQMGQEVILRCVPISNHLYFYWYRQILGQKVEFLVSFYNNEISEKSEIFDDQFSVERPDGSNFTLKIRSTKLEDSAMYFCASSEWGSAGGYGYTFGSGTRLTVV.

The V and J genes are TRBV19 and TRBJ2-4; 10 nucleotides match TRBD1. This CDR3 region has 13 residues. Germline assignment: CDR1 LNHDA and CDR2 SQIVND (reference sequence). The junction had 6 bases not matched to a gene; V was cut back by 7 bases and J by 9 bases. The CDR3 DNA follows: TGTGCCAGTATGACAGGGGGCGGGGGCATTCAGTACTTC. Encoded protein: CASMTGGGGIQYF.

The chain combines TRBV11-3 with TRBJ2-3; 9 positions match TRBD2. J lost 3 bases, V lost 1 base, and 2 bases had no gene match. This CDR3 is built from 15 residues. Germline assignment: CDR1 SGHNT and CDR2 YENEEA. As DNA, the CDR3 is TGTGCCAGCAGCTTAGGACTAGCGGAGACAGATACGCAGTATTTT. It codes for CASSLGLAETDTQYF.

This clone was detected only once. This chain links TRBV10-3 with TRBJ1-2; D may be TRBD1 (6 bases). Trimming took 5 bases from V and 4 from J, leaving 11 bases between them. Germline V lookup: CDR1 ENHRY, CDR2 SYGVKD. This CDR3 has 13 amino acids. CDR3 in amino acids: CAISPQGPYGYTF. In DNA, the CDR3 is TGTGCCATCAGTCCACAGGGTCCCTATGGCTACACCTTC.

The chain uses TRBV28 and TRBJ2-1; tentatively, D is TRBD2 (7 bases). Trimming shortened V by 2 bases and J by 14 bases, and 16 bases separated the two germline ends. The CDR3 is 13 amino acids. In germline, CDR1 is MDHEN, CDR2 SYDVKM. The CDR3 nucleotides are TGTGCCAGCAGTTTAAGTGCGGGGGCGGGGAAGTTCTTC. It encodes CASSLSAGAGKFF.

The chain has TRBV29-1 and TRBJ1-1, with D possibly matching TRBD1 (5 bases). V lost 1 base, J lost 1 base, and 16 bases lay in between. This CDR3 has 16 amino acids. The germline V gene has CDR1 SQVTM and CDR2 ANQGSEA. Written as DNA, the CDR3 is TGCAGCGTTGAAGGGGGACCGGGACTCAGGAACACTGAAGCTTTCTTT. It encodes CSVEGGPGLRNTEAFF.

This rearrangement joins TRBV6-4 to TRBJ2-2; no firm D call. Germline V gene data show CDR1 as MRHNA and CDR2 as SNTAGT. V was pared by 4 bases and J by 6 bases, with 9 bases between. The CDR3 has 13 amino acids. Written as DNA, the CDR3 is TGTGCCAGCAGTGGCGAAGAGTCCGGGGAGCTGTTTTTT. Residues: CASSGEESGELFF.

This chain uses TRBV5-6 with TRBJ2-5; 8 positions match TRBD1. The germline V gene encodes CDR1 SGHDT and CDR2 YYEEEE. This CDR3 has 15 amino acids. Trimming cost V 4 bases and J 4 bases; bases outside gene matches: 9. The DNA of the CDR3 is TGTGCCAGCAGCCCGTCCCTAGACAGGGGAGAGACCCAGTACTTC. Residues: CASSPSLDRGETQYF.

This rearrangement joins TRBV6-6 to TRBJ2-7; unclear D gene. Trimming shortened V by 0 bases and J by 3 bases, and 6 bases separated the two germline ends. This CDR3 has 13 amino acids. Germline loops: CDR1 MNHNY, CDR2 SVGAGI (reference sequence). CDR3 residues: CASSYSASYEQYF. DNA of the CDR3: TGTGCCAGCAGTTACTCGGCTAGCTACGAGCAGTACTTC.

The chain carries TRBV6-4 and TRBJ1-2; TRBD1 matches at 7 bases. The CDR3 totals 13 residues. In germline, CDR1 is MRHNA, CDR2 SNTAGT. The V gene end was trimmed by 8 bases and the J gene end by 11 bases; junction bases not matched to a gene: 14. CDR3 DNA sequence: TGTGCCAGCGGACCCCCGGACAGGCCTAATTACACCTTC. It specifies CASGPPDRPNYTF.